These 9 T cell receptor beta chains share one sample of origin, sequenced in a study of T-cell memory formation after mild COVID-19. From the 5' RACE reads, TCRdb called clonotypes with MiXCR, one entry per CDR3 protein. Of about 110,000 distinct CDR3 sequences in the sample, 15% to 20% were seen once. Sequencing was done on a sample of PBMCs or a T cell subset sorted from them (not recorded which). The receptors here all came from a man younger than 35 who had mild COVID-19 (a few samples of this study predate the infection). Cell type and time point are not known.

This rearrangement joins TRBV7-9 to TRBJ1-5, with no clear D. V was clipped by 5 bases and J by 0 bases, with 11 bases between them. The CDR3 is 15 amino acids. Germline assignment: CDR1 SEHNR and CDR2 FQNEAQ (reference sequence). CDR3 in DNA: TGTGCCAGCAGCAAGGATCCCTATAGCAATCAGCCCCAGCATTTT. This codes for CASSKDPYSNQPQHF. The whole variable domain, filled in from reference TRBV7-9 and TRBJ1-5, reads DTGVSQNPRHKITKRGQNVTFRCDPISEHNRLYWYRQTLGQGPEFLTYFQNEAQLEKSRLLSDRFSAERPKGSFSTLEIQRTEQGDSAMYLCASSKDPYSNQPQHFGDGTRLSIL.

This clonotype appeared a few times. The V gene is TRBV25-1, the J gene TRBJ2-7, with D perhaps TRBD1 or TRBD2 (5 bases each). The CDR3 length is 14 residues. Germline CDR1 and CDR2: MGHDK and SYGVNS. With 4 bases removed from V and 7 bases from J, the gap between germline ends came to 17 bases. CDR3 region: CASSGTGAPGEQYF. The CDR3 nucleotides are TGTGCCAGCAGTGGTACCGGGGCTCCGGGGGAGCAGTACTTC.

This clonotype was observed at least ten times. The J gene is TRBJ2-1, the V gene TRBV4-1; D perhaps matches TRBD2 (6 bases). Germline loops: CDR1 MGHRA, CDR2 YSYEKL. This CDR3 is built from 16 residues. Trimming pared 3 bases from V and 2 bases from J, leaving 14 bases between. DNA of the CDR3: TGCGCCAGCAGCCACCCGGTGGTAGCGGCCTACAATGAGCAGTTCTTC. Translated, it gives CASSHPVVAAYNEQFF.

V is TRBV7-3 and J is TRBJ2-6; D is tentatively TRBD1 or TRBD2 (6 bases each). The V end lost 5 bases, the J end lost 0 bases, and 14 bases lay between the germline ends. This CDR3 spans 17 amino acids. From germline, CDR1 is SGHTA and CDR2 FQGTGA. The CDR3 loop reads CASSPTGANSGANVLTF. The CDR3 nucleotides read TGTGCCAGCAGCCCGACGGGGGCCAACTCTGGGGCCAACGTCCTGACTTTC. Full variable domain (missing parts from reference TRBV7-3 and TRBJ2-6): GAGVSQTPSNKVTEKGKYVELRCDPISGHTALYWYRQSLGQGPEFLIYFQGTGAADDSGLPNDRFFAVRPEGSVSTLKIQRTERGDSAVYLCASSPTGANSGANVLTFGAGSRLTVL.

This clonotype was observed at least ten times. The gene calls are TRBV21-1 and TRBJ2-3; no DNA check was done on the table's D call, TRBD2. TRBV21-1 is noted as a pseudogene. The CDR3 runs to 18 residues. The CDR3 sequence is CASSKESISGGNTDTQYF. The DNA for the CDR3 is TGTGCCAGCAGCAAAGAGTCGATTAGCGGGGGGAACACAGATACGCAGTATTTT.

V gene TRBV20-1 combines with J gene TRBJ1-1, with D perhaps TRBD1 (5 bases). CDR1 and CDR2 from the germline V gene are DFQATT and SNEGSKA (reference sequence). Trimming pared 0 bases from V and 3 bases from J, leaving 14 bases between. This CDR3 has 15 residues. The CDR3 region has the DNA TGCAGTGCTAGAGATCCCTGGAGAGGGGACACTGAAGCTTTCTTT. This encodes CSARDPWRGDTEAFF.

This clonotype was seen a few times. The rearrangement uses TRBV11-3 and TRBJ2-2; TRBD2 might be the D (5 bases). The V gene's germline CDR1 is SGHNT and CDR2 YENEEA. Deletions cut 6 bases from V and 3 bases from J, with 14 bases between. This CDR3 is built from 15 residues. This CDR3 reads CASSFREGHTGELFF. As DNA, the CDR3 is TGTGCCAGCAGTTTCCGGGAAGGGCACACCGGGGAGCTGTTTTTT.

The V call is TRBV7-9, the J call TRBJ2-3, with 10 bases fitting TRBD1. Germline lookup yields CDR1 SEHNR and CDR2 FQNEAQ (reference sequence). The CDR3 has 14 residues. V shed 10 bases, J shed 0 bases, and the junction held 4 bases outside the gene matches. The CDR3 sequence is CATPGQGSTDTQYF. In DNA form, the CDR3 reads TGTGCCACCCCGGGACAGGGGAGCACAGATACGCAGTATTTT.

The genes are TRBV18 and TRBJ2-3, with D possibly being TRBD1 (6 bases). The CDR3 has 15 residues. The V gene lost 5 bases and the J gene lost 5 bases, with 17 bases spanning the gap. CDR1 is KGHSH and CDR2 is LQKENI in the germline V gene. This CDR3 is CASSTTGSTRDTQYF. The CDR3 nucleotides read TGTGCCAGCTCAACAACAGGGTCAACCCGAGATACGCAGTATTTT.